Listed below are T cell receptor beta chains from one sample, sequenced in a study of type 1 and type 2 diabetes patients. MiXCR, applied by TCRdb to the multiplex PCR reads, yields one record per CDR3 protein. The sample consists of about 290,000 distinct CDR3 sequences, roughly 44% of them appearing once. Sequencing was performed on peripheral blood mononuclear cells (PBMCs). The receptors here all came from a man younger than 35 with type 2 diabetes. The conserved cysteine and the conserved F or W are not part of the CDR3 here.

TRBV27	TRBJ1-1	ASSPRGYTEAF
TRBV27	TRBJ2-7	ASSLSRGKTYEQY
TRBV6-5	TRBJ1-1	ASSYGRKMNTEAF
TRBV15	TRBJ1-1	ASSTQGGTEAF
TRBV4-2	TRBJ2-7	ASSQGSEYEQY
TRBV20-1	TRBJ1-2	SAKETDLYGYT
TRBV27	TRBJ2-3	ASSPPRGGAWTQY
TRBV12-3/TRBV12-4	TRBJ2-2	ASSFSGGWTGELF
TRBV10-2	TRBJ1-1	ASGETMNTEAF
TRBV28	TRBJ1-6	ASSRDSGESPLH
TRBV10-3	TRBJ2-7	AISESASGRVVYEQY
TRBV15	TRBJ2-2	ATSRGSGLAGAGELF
TRBV30	TRBJ1-1	ACQNTEAF
TRBV19	TRBJ1-1	ASTPREGGRVAEAF
TRBV10-3	TRBJ2-1	AISSGLAGDYNEQF
TRBV20-1	TRBJ2-7	SARFSGATYEQY
TRBV2	TRBJ1-2	ASAGQNYGYT
TRBV29-1	TRBJ2-2	GAGLASAGELF
TRBV29-1	TRBJ2-5	SVEDPGNGETQY
TRBV6-6	TRBJ2-5	ASSRGSQGARETQY
TRBV7-2	TRBJ2-7	ASIERVGTSSPYEQY
TRBV4-2	TRBJ2-7	ASSQDLGYHYEQY
TRBV19	TRBJ1-1	ASSPRDRGWGTEAF
TRBV20-1	TRBJ2-5	SAQEGGPSWQY
TRBV30	TRBJ1-6	AWLGQGNSPLH
TRBV7-2	TRBJ2-7	ASSLSQSEQY
TRBV19	TRBJ1-4	ASGRGLLNEKLF
TRBV6-5	TRBJ2-7	ASRLGRGEQY
TRBV15	TRBJ2-5	ATSSPGTKTQY
TRBV10-3	TRBJ2-3	AIRPETDTQY
TRBV4-3	TRBJ1-1	ASSQDLGENTEAF
TRBV15	TRBJ2-5	ATSRLPWPNKETQY
TRBV5-1	TRBJ1-1	ASSLFGTGSPEAF
TRBV4-2	TRBJ1-6	ASSQGWENSPLH
TRBV19	TRBJ2-2	ASSPQGAGELF
TRBV10-2	TRBJ1-2	ASSDTLNYGYT
TRBV5-8	TRBJ2-7	ASSPSYEQC
TRBV25-1	TRBJ2-2	ASSSRSSGTGELF
TRBV9	TRBJ2-5	ASSSGLSGFGETQY
TRBV5-1	TRBJ1-5	ASSQEGQPQH
TRBV11-2	TRBJ2-5	ASSLSSGGPLRKTQY
TRBV25-1	TRBJ1-1	ASTTTANTEAF
TRBV6-5	TRBJ1-4	ASSEFSEKLF
TRBV6-5	TRBJ2-5	ASRYSGGETQY
TRBV24-1	TRBJ2-3	ATSYGGTKDTQY
TRBV30	TRBJ1-1	AWRVKGPNTEAF
TRBV5-1	TRBJ2-7	ASSSTSFAGEQY
TRBV9	TRBJ2-7	ASSLLGTGRYEQY
TRBV6-5	TRBJ2-1	ASSYSPAGGDEQF